These 12 T cell receptor beta chains were all obtained from the same sample, sequenced in a study of cytomegalovirus exposure and HLA in healthy donors. The PCR had 60 Vbeta and 13 Jbeta primers. Measured with immunoSEQ multiplex PCR; TCRdb has only the in-frame clones, and not every one. This table holds roughly 180,000 clones, roughly 79% found once. The material sequenced was PBMCs. These TCRs come from a male donor in good health and CMV-seronegative.

The CDR3 bases are TGTGCCAGTAGTGCCCGCCCTACAGGTCTGAGTTCACCCCTCCACTTT. Translating it yields CASSARPTGLSSPLHF. The V call is TRBV19, the J call TRBJ1-6; perhaps TRBD1 as D (5 bases). Germline values: CDR1 LNHDA, CDR2 SQIVND (reference sequence). Trimming left V 5 bases short and J 9 bases short, with 20 bases between. The CDR3 is 16 amino acids.

V is TRBV4-1 and J is TRBJ1-1, with 8 bases identical to TRBD1. Trimming at V came to 4 bases and at J to 0 bases, leaving 13 bases not matched to a gene. CDR3 length: 18 residues. Germline loops: CDR1 MGHRA, CDR2 YSYEKL. This chain's CDR3 is CASSPGTGGLSVNTEAFF. In nucleotides, the CDR3 is TGCGCCAGCAGCCCAGGAACAGGGGGGTTAAGCGTGAACACTGAAGCTTTCTTT.

The chain combines TRBV10-3 with TRBJ2-3; TRBD1 aligns across 10 bases. The CDR3 is 15 amino acids. The V segment lost 2 bases and the J segment 2 bases; nucleotides outside the gene matches: 1. Germline CDR1 reads ENHRY; CDR2 reads SYGVKD. This CDR3 is CAISEGQGDTDTQYF. DNA of the CDR3: TGTGCCATCAGTGAGGGACAGGGGGACACAGATACGCAGTATTTT.

The rearrangement uses TRBV7-9 and TRBJ1-2; D might be TRBD1 (5 bases). CDR3 length: 11 residues. Trimming shortened V by 4 bases and J by 8 bases, and 8 bases separated the two germline ends. Per germline, CDR1 SEHNR and CDR2 FQNEAQ (reference sequence). The CDR3 DNA reads TGTGCCAGCAGCTCAGGGCCCGGCTACACCTTC. It yields the protein CASSSGPGYTF.

This clone was observed a handful of times. This chain uses TRBV29-1 with TRBJ2-7, with D perhaps TRBD1 (5 bases). This CDR3 region has 13 residues. In germline, CDR1 is SQVTM, CDR2 ANQGSEA. The V and J ends lost 3 bases and 1 base respectively, with 10 bases between them. The CDR3 spells CSVERQNSYEQYF. The CDR3 nucleotides are TGCAGCGTTGAGAGACAGAATTCCTACGAGCAGTACTTC.

The J gene is TRBJ1-5, the V gene TRBV27; 7 nucleotides align to TRBD1. V was clipped by 8 bases and J by 3 bases; unmatched bases: 7. The CDR3 length is 14 residues. Germline CDR1 is MNHEY and CDR2 is SMNVEV (reference sequence). CDR3 in DNA: TGTGCCAGCGGACTTGACAGGGACAATCAGCCCCAGCATTTT. This translates into CASGLDRDNQPQHF.

This clone came up a few times. The chain is built from TRBV6-5 and TRBJ2-7; 8 nucleotides align to TRBD1. CDR1 MNHEY and CDR2 SVGAGI come from the germline V gene. CDR3 size: 15 residues. V trimming: 8 bases; J trimming: 7 bases; junction bases outside the gene matches: 16. The CDR3 sequence is CASGRTGMLEKEQYF. The CDR3 DNA reads TGTGCCAGCGGCCGGACAGGGATGCTTGAAAAAGAGCAGTACTTC.

V and J are TRBV6-6 and TRBJ2-7; TRBD1 aligns across 7 bases. The V gene's germline CDR1 is MNHNY and CDR2 SVGAGI (reference sequence). The CDR3 extends over 15 amino acids. Trimming cost V 8 bases and J 1 base; bases outside gene matches: 11. The CDR3 loop reads CASRTGQGVSYEQYF. CDR3 nucleotides: TGTGCCAGCCGGACCGGGCAGGGGGTTTCCTACGAGCAGTACTTC.

The chain employs TRBV10-3 and TRBJ1-5; TRBD1 might be the D (6 bases). V dropped 8 bases and J dropped 7 bases, with 18 bases sitting between them. The CDR3 runs 14 residues. CDR1 ENHRY and CDR2 SYGVKD come from the germline V gene. CDR3 in amino acids: CAIGEQGIGQPQHF. The CDR3 coding sequence is TGTGCCATCGGGGAACAGGGTATTGGGCAGCCCCAGCATTTT.

This clone was observed once. The chain links TRBV12-5 to TRBJ1-3; 8 bases agree with TRBD1. Germline V gene lookup returns CDR1 LGHNT and CDR2 FRNRAP. Losses at the gene ends were 4 bases for V and 1 base for J; bases not matched to a gene: 6. CDR3 size: 16 residues. DNA for the CDR3: TGTGCTAGTGGTTCCCCGACAGGGGTATCTGGAAACACCATATATTTT. Protein sequence: CASGSPTGVSGNTIYF.

The genes are TRBV27 and TRBJ2-5; D ambiguous. V was shortened by 4 bases and J by 9 bases, with 3 bases between the two germline ends. Germline lookup yields CDR1 MNHEY and CDR2 SMNVEV (reference sequence). This CDR3 spans 9 amino acids. In DNA, the CDR3 is TGTGCCAGCAGTTCGGCCCAGTACTTC. Translation gives CASSSAQYF.

This clone was seen once. The junction departs from germline at one end; a sequencing error may be responsible. The J gene is TRBJ1-2, the V gene TRBV7-9, with D perhaps TRBD1 (6 bases). This CDR3 region has 14 residues. CDR1 and CDR2 from the germline V gene are SEHNR and FQNEAQ (reference sequence). CDR3 amino acids: CSSSPSGGWYGYTF. Written as DNA, the CDR3 is TGTTCCAGCAGCCCAAGCGGGGGCTGGTATGGCTACACCTTC.